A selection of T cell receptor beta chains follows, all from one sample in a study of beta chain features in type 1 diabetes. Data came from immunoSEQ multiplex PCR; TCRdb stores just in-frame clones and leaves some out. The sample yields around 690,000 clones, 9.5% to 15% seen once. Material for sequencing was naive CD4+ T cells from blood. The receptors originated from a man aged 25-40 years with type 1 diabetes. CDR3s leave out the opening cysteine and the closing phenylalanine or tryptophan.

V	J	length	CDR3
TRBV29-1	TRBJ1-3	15	SVEPLGRFPRGNTIY
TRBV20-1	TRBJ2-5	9	SARLAETQY
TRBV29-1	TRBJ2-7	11	SVGKGGPYEQY
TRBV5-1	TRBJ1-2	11	ASTPVGGYGYT
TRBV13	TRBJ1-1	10	ASSRGLTEAF
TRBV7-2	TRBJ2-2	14	ASSLIGAANTGELF
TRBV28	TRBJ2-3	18	ASSKGFNGQGSKSTDTQY
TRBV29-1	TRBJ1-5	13	SVALHGGDNQPQH
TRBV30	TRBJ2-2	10	AWNLNTGELF
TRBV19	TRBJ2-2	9	ASSTTGELF
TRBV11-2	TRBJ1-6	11	ASSPEQGTPLH
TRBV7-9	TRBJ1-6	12	ASSLTGGRSPLH
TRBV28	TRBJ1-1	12	ASRPTGRGTEAF
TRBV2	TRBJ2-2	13	ASSEGTMNTGELF
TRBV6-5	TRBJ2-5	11	ATLAGPQETQY
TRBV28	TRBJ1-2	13	ASTIGGAGNYGYT
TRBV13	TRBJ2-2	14	ASSFMAGANTGELF
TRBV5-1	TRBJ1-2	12	ASSPDRTAAGYT
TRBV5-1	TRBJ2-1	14	ASSQVVRTSDNEQF
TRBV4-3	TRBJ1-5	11	ASSQDQGQPQH
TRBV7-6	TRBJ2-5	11	ASSLALGETQY
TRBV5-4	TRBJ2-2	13	ASSLGLTHTGELF
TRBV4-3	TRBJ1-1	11	ASSHTGGKEVF
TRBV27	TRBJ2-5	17	ASRDSGGASAPLQETQY
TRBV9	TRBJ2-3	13	ASSVAGARTDTQY
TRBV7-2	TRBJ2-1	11	ASSLEWRNEQF
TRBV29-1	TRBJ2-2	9	TVEGTGELF
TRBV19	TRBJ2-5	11	ASSGTVQETQY
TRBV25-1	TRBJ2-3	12	ASSGRGTPDTQY
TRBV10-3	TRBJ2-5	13	AISDGTTDGETQY
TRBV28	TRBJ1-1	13	ASSPSGRLNTEAF
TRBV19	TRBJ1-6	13	ASSPLRGGNSPLH
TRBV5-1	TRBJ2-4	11	ASSLFSGNIQY
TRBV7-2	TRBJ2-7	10	ASSPRGYEQY
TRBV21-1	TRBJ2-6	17	ASSKTGTQLISGANVLT
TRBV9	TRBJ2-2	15	ASSQDPGQTNTGELF
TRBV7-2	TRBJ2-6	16	ASSLAGTGYSGANVLT
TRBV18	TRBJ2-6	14	ASSLARSPGANVLT
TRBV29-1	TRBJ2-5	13	SVKGLGVPRETQY
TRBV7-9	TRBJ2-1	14	ASSPQAQGTYNEQF
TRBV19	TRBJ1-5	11	ASSIEFHQPQH
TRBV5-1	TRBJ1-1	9	ASQGTTEAF
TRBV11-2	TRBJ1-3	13	ASSRTGGEGNTIY
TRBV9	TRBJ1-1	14	ASSASLRTGVTEAF
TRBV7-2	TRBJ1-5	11	ASSPNSNQPQH